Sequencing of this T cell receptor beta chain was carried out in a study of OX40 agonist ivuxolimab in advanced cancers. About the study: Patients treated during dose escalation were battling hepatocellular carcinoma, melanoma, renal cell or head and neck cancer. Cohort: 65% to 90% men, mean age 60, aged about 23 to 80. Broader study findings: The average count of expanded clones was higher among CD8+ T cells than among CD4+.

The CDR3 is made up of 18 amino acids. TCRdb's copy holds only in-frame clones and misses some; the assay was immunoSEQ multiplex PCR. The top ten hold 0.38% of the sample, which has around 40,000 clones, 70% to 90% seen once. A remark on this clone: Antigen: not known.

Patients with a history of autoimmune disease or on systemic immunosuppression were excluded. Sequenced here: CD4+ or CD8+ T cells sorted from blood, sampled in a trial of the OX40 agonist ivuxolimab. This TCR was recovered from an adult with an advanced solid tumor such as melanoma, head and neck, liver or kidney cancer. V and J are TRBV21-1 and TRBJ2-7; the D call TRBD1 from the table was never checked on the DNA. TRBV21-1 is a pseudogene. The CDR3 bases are TGTGCCAGCAGCAAACCTTTCTTCGGGACAGGGGGCGTGAACGAGCAGTACTTC. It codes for CASSKPFFGTGGVNEQYF.